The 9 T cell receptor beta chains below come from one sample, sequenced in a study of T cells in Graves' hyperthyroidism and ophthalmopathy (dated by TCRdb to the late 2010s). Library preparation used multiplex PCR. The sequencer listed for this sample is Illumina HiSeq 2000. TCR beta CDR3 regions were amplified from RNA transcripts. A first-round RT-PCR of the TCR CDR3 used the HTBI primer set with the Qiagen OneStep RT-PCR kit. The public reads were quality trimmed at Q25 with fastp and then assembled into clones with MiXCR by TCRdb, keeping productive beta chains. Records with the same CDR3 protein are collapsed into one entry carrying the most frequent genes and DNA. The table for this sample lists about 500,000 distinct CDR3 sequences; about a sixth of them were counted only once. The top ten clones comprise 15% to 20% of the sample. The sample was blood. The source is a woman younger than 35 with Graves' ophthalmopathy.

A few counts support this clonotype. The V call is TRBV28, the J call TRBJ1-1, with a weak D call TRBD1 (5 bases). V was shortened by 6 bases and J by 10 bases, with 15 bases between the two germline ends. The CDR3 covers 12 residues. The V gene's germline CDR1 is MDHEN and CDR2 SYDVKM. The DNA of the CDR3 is TGTGCCAGCAGAACGCCACAGGTGGGAGCTTTCTTT. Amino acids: CASRTPQVGAFF.

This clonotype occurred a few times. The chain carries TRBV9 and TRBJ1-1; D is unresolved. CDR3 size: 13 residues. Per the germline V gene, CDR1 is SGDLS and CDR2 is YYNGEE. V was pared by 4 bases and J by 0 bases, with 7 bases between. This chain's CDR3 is CASSPLMNTEAFF. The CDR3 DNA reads TGTGCCAGCAGCCCTCTGATGAACACTGAAGCTTTCTTT.

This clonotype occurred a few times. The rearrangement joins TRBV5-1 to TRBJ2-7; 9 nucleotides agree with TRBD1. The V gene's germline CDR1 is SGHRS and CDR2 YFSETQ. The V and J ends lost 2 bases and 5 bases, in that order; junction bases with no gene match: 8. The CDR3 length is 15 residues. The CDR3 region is CASSLQTGGQNEQYF. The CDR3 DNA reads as TGCGCCAGCAGCTTACAGACAGGGGGGCAGAACGAGCAGTACTTC.

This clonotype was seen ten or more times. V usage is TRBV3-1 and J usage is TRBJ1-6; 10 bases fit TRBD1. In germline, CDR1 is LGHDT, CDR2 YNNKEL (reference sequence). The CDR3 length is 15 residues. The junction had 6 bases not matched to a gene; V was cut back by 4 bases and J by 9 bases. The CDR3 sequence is CASSPGTGVGSPLHF. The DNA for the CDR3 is TGTGCCAGCAGCCCCGGGACAGGGGTTGGTTCACCCCTCCACTTT.

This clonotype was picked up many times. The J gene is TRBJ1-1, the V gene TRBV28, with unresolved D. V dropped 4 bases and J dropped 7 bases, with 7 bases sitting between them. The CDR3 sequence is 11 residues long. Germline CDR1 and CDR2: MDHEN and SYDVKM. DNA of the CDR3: TGTGCCAGCAGTTCCCCGATTGAAGCTTTCTTT. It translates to CASSSPIEAFF.

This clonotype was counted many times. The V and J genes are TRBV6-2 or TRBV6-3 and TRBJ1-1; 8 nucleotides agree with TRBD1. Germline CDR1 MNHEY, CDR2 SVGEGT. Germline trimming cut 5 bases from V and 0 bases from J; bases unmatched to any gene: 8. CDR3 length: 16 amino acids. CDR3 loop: CASSTGQGLMNTEAFF. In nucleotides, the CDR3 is TGTGCCAGCAGTACCGGACAGGGCCTAATGAACACTGAAGCTTTCTTT.

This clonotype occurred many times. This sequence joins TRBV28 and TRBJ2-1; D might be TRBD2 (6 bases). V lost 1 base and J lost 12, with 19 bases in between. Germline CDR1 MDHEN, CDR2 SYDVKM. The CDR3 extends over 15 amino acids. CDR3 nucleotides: TGTGCCAGCAGTTTATCGACAGTAAGGAGGGTATCGCAGTTCTTC. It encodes CASSLSTVRRVSQFF.

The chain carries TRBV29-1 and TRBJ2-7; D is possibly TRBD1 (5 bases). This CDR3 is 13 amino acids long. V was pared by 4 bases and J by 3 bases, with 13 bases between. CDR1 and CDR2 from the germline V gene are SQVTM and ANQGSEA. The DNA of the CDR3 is TGCAGCGTTGCAGGGCAGAACCTCTACGAGCAGTACTTC. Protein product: CSVAGQNLYEQYF.

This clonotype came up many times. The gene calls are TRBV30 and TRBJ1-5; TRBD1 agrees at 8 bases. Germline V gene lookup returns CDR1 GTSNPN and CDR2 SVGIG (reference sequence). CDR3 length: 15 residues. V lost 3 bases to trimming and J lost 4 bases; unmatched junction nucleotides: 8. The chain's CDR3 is CAWRGGQGRNQPQHF. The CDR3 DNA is TGTGCCTGGAGGGGAGGACAGGGCAGAAATCAGCCCCAGCATTTT.